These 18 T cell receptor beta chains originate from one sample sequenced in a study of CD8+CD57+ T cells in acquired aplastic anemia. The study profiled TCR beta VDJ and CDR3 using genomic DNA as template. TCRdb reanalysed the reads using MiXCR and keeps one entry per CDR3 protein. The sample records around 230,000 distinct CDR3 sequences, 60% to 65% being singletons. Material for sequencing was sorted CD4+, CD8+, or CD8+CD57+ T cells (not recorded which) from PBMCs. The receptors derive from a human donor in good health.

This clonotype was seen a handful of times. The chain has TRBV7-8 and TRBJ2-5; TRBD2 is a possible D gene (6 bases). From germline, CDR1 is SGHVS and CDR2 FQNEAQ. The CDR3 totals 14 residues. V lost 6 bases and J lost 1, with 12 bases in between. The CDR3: CASSRGGTQETQYF. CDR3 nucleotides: TGTGCCAGCAGTCGGGGAGGCACCCAAGAGACCCAGTACTTC.

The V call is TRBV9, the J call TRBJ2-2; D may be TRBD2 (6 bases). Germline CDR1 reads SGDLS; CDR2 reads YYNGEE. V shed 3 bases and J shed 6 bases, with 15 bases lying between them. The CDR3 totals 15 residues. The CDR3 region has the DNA TGTGCCAGCAGCGGCGGAGGGGCGCCGGCCGGGGAGCTGTTTTTT. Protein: CASSGGGAPAGELFF. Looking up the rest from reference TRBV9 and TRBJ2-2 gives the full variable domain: DSGVTQTPKHLITATGQRVTLRCSPRSGDLSVYWYQQSLDQGLQFLIQYYNGEERAKGNILERFSAQQFPDLHSELNLSSLELGDSALYFCASSGGGAPAGELFFGEGSRLTVL.

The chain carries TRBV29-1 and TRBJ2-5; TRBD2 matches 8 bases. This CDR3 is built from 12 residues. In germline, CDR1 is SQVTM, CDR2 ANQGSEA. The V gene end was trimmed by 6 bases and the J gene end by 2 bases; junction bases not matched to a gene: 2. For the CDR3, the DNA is TGCAGCGTCCGACTAGCGCAAGAGACCCAGTACTTC. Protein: CSVRLAQETQYF.

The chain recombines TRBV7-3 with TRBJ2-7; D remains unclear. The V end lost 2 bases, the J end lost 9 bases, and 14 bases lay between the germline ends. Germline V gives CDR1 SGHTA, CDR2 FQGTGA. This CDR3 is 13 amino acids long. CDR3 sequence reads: CASSLEQSSAQYF. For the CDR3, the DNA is TGTGCCAGCAGCTTAGAACAGTCTTCGGCGCAGTACTTC.

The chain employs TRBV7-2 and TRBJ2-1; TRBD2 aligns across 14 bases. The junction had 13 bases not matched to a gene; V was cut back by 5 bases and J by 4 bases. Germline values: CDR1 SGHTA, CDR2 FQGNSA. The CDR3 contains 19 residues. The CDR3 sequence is CASSQTSGLAGGVYNEQFF. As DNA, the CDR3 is TGTGCCAGCAGCCAAACTTCTGGACTAGCGGGGGGCGTATACAATGAGCAGTTCTTC.

The chain's CDR3 is CASSIYYVVDTQYF. DNA for the CDR3: TGTGCCAGCAGCATATACTACGTAGTGGATACGCAGTATTTT. The chain has TRBV5-6 and TRBJ2-3; D is uncertain. Germline lookup yields CDR1 SGHDT and CDR2 YYEEEE. CDR3 length equals 14 residues. The V end lost 4 bases, the J end lost 6 bases, and 15 bases lay between the germline ends.

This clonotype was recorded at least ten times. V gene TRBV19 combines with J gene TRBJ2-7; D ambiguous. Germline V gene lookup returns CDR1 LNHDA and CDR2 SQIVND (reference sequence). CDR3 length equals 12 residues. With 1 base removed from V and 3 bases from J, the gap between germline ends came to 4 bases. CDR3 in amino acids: CASSIVGYEQYF. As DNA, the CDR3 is TGTGCCAGTAGTATAGTCGGCTACGAGCAGTACTTC.

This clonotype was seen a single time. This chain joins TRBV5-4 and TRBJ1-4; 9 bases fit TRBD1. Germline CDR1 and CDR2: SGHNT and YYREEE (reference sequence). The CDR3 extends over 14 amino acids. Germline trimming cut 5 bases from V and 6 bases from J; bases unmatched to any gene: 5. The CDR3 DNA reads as TGTGCCAGCAGACCCGGGACAGGGCATGAAAAACTGTTTTTT. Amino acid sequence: CASRPGTGHEKLFF.

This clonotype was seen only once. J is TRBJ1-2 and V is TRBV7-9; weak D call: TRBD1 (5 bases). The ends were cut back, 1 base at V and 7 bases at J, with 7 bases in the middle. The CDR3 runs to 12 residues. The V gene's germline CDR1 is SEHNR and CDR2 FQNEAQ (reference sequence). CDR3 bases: TGTGCCAGCAGCTTAGAAGGGGCTGGCTACACCTTC. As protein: CASSLEGAGYTF.

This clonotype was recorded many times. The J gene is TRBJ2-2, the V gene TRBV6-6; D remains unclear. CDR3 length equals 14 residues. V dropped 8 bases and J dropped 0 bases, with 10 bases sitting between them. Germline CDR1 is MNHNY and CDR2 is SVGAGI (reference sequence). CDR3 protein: CASGREANTGELFF. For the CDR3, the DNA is TGTGCCAGCGGTAGGGAAGCGAACACCGGGGAGCTGTTTTTT.

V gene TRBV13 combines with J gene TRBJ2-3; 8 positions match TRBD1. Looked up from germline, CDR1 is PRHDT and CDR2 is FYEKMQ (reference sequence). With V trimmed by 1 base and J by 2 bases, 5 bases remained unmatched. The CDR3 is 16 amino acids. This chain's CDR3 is CASSLEAGGDTDTQYF. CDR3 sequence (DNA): TGTGCCAGCAGCTTAGAGGCAGGGGGCGACACAGATACGCAGTATTTT.

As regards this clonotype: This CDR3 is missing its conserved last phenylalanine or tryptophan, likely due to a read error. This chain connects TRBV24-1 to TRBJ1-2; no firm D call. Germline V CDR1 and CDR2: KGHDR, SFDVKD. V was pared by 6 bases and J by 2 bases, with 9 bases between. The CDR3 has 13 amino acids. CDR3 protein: CATSLEWNYGYTL. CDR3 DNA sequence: TGTGCCACCAGTCTGGAATGGAACTATGGCTACACCCTC.

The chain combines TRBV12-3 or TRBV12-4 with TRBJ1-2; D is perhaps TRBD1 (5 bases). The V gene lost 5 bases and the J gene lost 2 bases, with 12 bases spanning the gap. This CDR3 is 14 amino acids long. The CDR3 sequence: CASSGGAGNYGYTF. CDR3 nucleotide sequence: TGTGCCAGCAGTGGTGGGGCAGGGAACTATGGCTACACCTTC.

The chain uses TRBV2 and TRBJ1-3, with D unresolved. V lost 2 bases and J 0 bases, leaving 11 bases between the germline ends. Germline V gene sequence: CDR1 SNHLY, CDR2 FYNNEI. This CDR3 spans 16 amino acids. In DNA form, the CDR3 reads TGTGCCAGCAGTGAAATCGTGCCGATCTCTGGAAACACCATATATTTT. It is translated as CASSEIVPISGNTIYF.

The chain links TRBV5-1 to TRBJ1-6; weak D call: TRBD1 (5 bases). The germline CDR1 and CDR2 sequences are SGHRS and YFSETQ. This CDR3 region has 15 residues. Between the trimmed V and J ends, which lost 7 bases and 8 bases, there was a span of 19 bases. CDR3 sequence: CASSKSGLQDSPLHF. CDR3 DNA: TGCGCCAGCTCCAAGTCGGGACTACAAGATTCACCCCTCCACTTT.

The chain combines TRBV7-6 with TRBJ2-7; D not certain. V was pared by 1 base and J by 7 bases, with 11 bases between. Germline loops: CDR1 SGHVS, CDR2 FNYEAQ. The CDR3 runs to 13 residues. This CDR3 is CASSLVNLGEQYF. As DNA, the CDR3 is TGTGCCAGCAGCTTAGTTAACCTGGGGGAGCAGTACTTC.

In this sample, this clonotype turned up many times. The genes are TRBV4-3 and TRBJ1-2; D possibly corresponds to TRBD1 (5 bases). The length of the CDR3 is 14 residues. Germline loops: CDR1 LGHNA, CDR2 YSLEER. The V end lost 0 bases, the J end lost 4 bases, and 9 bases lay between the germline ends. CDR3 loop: CASSQDQGGYGYTF. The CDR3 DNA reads TGCGCCAGCAGCCAAGATCAGGGCGGCTATGGCTACACCTTC.

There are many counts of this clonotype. The chain's CDR3 is CASSVYDNEQFF. The CDR3 nucleotides are TGTGCCAGCAGCGTCTATGACAATGAGCAGTTCTTC. The V call is TRBV9, the J call TRBJ2-1; no clear D gene. The CDR3 sequence is 12 residues long. V lost 2 bases and J lost 5, with 5 bases in between. The germline CDR1 and CDR2 sequences are SGDLS and YYNGEE.